These 2 T cell receptor beta chains originate from one sample sequenced in a study of T cell changes during pregnancy in multiple sclerosis. Produced via immunoSEQ multiplex PCR; TCRdb's table is partial and in-frame only. Of over 50,000 clones listed, roughly 93% were seen once; the top ten hold about 1.9%. The sample here was peripheral blood, taken in the second trimester of pregnancy. The source is a female donor with multiple sclerosis, enrolled in a pregnancy study.

The chain joins TRBV10-2 to TRBJ2-4; possibly TRBD1 for D (6 bases). Trimming cost V 8 bases and J 6 bases, with 20 bases left between them. Germline CDR1 and CDR2: WSHSY and SAAADI. The CDR3 extends over 15 amino acids. CDR3 amino acids: CASGQPIGQGNIQYF. The DNA of the CDR3 is TGCGCCAGCGGACAGCCAATTGGTCAAGGAAACATTCAGTACTTC.

This clone was picked up one time. The chain joins TRBV4-3 to TRBJ2-7, with 10 bases lining up with TRBD2. The CDR3 has 17 residues. Germline V gives CDR1 LGHNA, CDR2 YSLEER. Trimming cost V 0 bases and J 3 bases; bases outside gene matches: 8. The CDR3 DNA reads TGCGCCAGCAGCCAAGACTGGACTAGCGGAGACCGCTACGAGCAGTACTTC. Protein: CASSQDWTSGDRYEQYF.